One sample yielded the 4 T cell receptor beta chains listed below, sequenced in a study of cytomegalovirus exposure and HLA in healthy donors. The PCR employed 60 Vbeta primers together with 13 Jbeta primers. Sequencing used immunoSEQ multiplex PCR; TCRdb keeps in-frame clones, though not all of them. The table for this sample gives tens of thousands of clones. Sequencing used PBMCs. These receptors were taken from a male donor in good health and CMV-seropositive.

Note on this clone: Other DNA sequences in the sample encode the same CDR3. The J gene is TRBJ1-5, the V gene TRBV28; no reliable D call. CDR1 and CDR2 from the germline V gene are MDHEN and SYDVKM. V was shortened by 10 bases and J by 0 bases, with 13 bases between the two germline ends. This CDR3 contains 14 residues. The CDR3 region is CATRKPNSNQPQHF. The CDR3 DNA reads TGTGCCACCCGAAAGCCCAATAGCAATCAGCCCCAGCATTTT.

The chain couples TRBV30 to TRBJ2-7; the D gene is possibly TRBD2 (5 bases). Germline V CDR1 and CDR2: GTSNPN, SVGIG (reference sequence). The CDR3 consists of 13 residues. The V end was cut by 2 bases, the J end by 4 bases, with 12 bases between. CDR3 DNA sequence: TGTGCCTGGAGTCGGGGTTTGGAATACGAGCAGTACTTC. Translation gives CAWSRGLEYEQYF.

J is TRBJ2-7 and V is TRBV5-1; TRBD2 matches 11 bases. CDR1 is SGHRS and CDR2 is YFSETQ in the germline V gene. The CDR3 sequence is 15 residues long. V lost 0 bases and J lost 4; bases outside the gene matches: 3. Written as DNA, the CDR3 is TGCGCCAGCAGCTTGGGACTAGCGGGGCCGTACGAGCAGTACTTC. It yields the protein CASSLGLAGPYEQYF.

V is TRBV19 and J is TRBJ2-1; maybe TRBD2 (5 bases). The CDR3 totals 13 residues. V was cut by 5 bases and J by 5 bases, with 10 bases left in between. Germline loops: CDR1 LNHDA, CDR2 SQIVND (reference sequence). CDR3 DNA sequence: TGTGCCAGTAGTTCCCGAGGGAACAATGAGCAGTTCTTC. It codes for CASSSRGNNEQFF.